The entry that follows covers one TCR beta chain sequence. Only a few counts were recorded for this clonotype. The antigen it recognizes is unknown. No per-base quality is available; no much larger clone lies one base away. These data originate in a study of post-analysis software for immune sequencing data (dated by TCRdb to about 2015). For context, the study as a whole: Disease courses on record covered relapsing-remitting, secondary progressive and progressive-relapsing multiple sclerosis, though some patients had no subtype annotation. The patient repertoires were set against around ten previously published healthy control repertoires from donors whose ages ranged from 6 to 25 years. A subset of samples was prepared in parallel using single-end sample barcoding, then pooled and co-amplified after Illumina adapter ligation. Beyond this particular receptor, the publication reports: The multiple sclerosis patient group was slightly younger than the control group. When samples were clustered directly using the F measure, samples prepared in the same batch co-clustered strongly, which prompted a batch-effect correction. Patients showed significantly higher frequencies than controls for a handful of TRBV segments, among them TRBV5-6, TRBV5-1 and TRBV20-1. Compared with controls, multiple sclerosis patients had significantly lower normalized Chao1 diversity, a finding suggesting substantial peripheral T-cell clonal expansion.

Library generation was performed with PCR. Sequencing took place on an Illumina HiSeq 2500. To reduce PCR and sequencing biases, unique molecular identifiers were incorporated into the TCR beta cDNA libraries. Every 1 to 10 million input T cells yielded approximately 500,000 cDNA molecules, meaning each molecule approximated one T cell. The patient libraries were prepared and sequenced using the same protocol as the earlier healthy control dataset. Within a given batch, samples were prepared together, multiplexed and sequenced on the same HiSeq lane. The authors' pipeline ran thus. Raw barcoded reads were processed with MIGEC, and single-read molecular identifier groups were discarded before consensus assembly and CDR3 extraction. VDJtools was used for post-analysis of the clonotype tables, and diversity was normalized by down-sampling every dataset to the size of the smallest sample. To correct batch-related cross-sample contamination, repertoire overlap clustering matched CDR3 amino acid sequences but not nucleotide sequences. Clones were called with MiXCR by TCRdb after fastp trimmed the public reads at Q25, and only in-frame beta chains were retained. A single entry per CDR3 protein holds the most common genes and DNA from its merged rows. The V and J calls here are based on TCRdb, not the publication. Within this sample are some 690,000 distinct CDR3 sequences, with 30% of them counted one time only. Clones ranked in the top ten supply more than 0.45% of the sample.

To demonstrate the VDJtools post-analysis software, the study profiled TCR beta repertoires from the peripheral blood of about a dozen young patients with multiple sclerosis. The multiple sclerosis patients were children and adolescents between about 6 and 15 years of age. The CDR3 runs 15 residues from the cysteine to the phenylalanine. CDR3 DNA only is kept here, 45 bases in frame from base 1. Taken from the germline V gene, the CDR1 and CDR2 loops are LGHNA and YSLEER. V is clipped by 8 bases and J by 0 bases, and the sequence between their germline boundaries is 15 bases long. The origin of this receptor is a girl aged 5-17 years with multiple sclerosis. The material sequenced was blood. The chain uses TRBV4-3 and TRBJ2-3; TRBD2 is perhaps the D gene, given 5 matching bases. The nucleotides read TGCGCCAGCTGCTACGGGATTTCTAGCACAGATACGCAGTATTTT. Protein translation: CASCYGISSTDTQYF.